This T cell receptor beta chain was recovered during a study of blood T cell repertoires in COVID-19. Whole-study context: Researchers got acute and convalescent COVID-19 samples from the United States, Italy and Spain. Sample material is recorded as cDNA or gDNA derived from T cells, B-cell-depleted T cells, or PBMCs.

The method was immunoSEQ multiplex PCR; TCRdb's version includes in-frame clones alone and lacks a portion of them. The data contain 120,000 or so clones, 90% of them singletons. Trimming shortened V by 3 bases and J by 1 base, and 15 bases separated the two germline ends. Germline CDR1 MNHEY, CDR2 SMNVEV (reference sequence). The CDR3 consists of 16 residues. This rearrangement joins TRBV27 to TRBJ1-1; perhaps TRBD1 as D (6 bases). The clonotype originates from a man aged 45 to 65 with active COVID-19. The sequencing sample was made of peripheral blood. The CDR3 reads CASSFGTLRTNTEAFF. In nucleotides, the CDR3 is TGTGCCAGCAGTTTTGGGACACTCCGAACGAACACTGAAGCTTTCTTT.